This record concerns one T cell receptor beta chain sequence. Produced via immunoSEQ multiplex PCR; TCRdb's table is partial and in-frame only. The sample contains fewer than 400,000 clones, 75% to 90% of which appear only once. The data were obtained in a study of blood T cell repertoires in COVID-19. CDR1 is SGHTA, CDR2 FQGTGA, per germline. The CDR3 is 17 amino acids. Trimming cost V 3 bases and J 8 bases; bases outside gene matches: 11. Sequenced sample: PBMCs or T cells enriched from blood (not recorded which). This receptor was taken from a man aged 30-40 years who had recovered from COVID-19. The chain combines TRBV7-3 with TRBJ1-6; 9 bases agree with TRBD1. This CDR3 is CASSLNPRTGADSPLHF. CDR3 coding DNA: TGTGCCAGCAGCTTGAACCCCCGGACAGGGGCGGATTCACCCCTCCACTTT.